This record concerns one TCR beta chain sequence. The antigen remains undetermined. This entry belongs to a study of shared clonotypes between healthy human individuals. At the level of the study: Each donor's CD4 naive and CD4 memory cells filled three plates apiece, CD8 naive two, and CD8 memory one. General observations from the study: Sample collection involved blood only; tissue repertoires are likely different.

V lost 1 base to trimming and J lost 0 bases, with 4 bases between them. The CDR3 is made up of 15 amino acids. Germline-derived CDR1 and CDR2 are SGHTA and FQGNSA. Sequenced by immunoSEQ multiplex PCR; TCRdb stores in-frame clones only, minus some. The table records approximately 2.4 million clones, approximately 96% of them present only once. This rearrangement joins TRBV7-2 to TRBJ2-6, with no clear D. The specimen sequenced was naive CD4+ T cells sorted from blood. The subset was: CD45RA+ positively selected. This clonotype originated in a man younger than 35 in good health. The CDR3 DNA sequence: TGTGCCAGCAGCTTAGGCGCCTCTGGGGCCAACGTCCTGACTTTC. This sequence encodes CASSLGASGANVLTF.